The following is a T cell receptor beta chain sequence with its context. Its cognate antigen is unknown. This record comes from a study of somatic mutations in cytotoxic T cells in rheumatoid arthritis. Across the study: Patients had 25 to 30 ml EDTA blood drawn right after diagnosis, before any treatment. Study-level findings and limits: Age-dependent increases in CD8+ clonality occurred in rheumatoid arthritis patients but not in healthy controls.

Study processing details: Expanded CD8+ clones from patients, those larger than 1%, seldom had a match among published virus-specific TCRB sequences. The method was immunoSEQ multiplex PCR; TCRdb's version includes in-frame clones alone and lacks a portion of them. V and J calls and clone size are copied from that table; D and trimming were computed from the DNA. The profile covers around 18,000 clones, with about 81% appearing a single time and roughly an eighth taken by the ten largest. V lost 4 bases to trimming and J lost 4 bases, with 13 bases between them. Germline CDR1 MGHRA, CDR2 YSYEKL. This CDR3 comprises 14 residues.

The gene calls are TRBV4-1 and TRBJ1-2, with D unresolved. The TCR sequence derives from an adult with rheumatoid arthritis. The sequenced material came from CD8+ T cells sorted from blood. The CDR3 region is CASSPVSESYGYTF. The CDR3 coding sequence is TGCGCCAGCAGCCCCGTCTCCGAAAGCTATGGCTACACCTTC.